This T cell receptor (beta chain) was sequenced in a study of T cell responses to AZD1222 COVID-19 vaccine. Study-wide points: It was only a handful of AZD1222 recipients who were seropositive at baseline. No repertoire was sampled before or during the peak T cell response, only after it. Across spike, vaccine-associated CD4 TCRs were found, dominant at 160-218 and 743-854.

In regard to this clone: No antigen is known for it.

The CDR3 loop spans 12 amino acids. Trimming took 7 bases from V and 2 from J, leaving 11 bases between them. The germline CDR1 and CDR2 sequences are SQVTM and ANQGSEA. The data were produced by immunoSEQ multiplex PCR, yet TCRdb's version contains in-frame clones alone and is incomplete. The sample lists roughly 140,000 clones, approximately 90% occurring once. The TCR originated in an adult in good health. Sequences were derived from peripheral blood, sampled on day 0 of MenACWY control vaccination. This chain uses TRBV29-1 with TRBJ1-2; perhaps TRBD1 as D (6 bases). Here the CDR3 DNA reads TGCAGCGGCCGGGACACAAACTATGGCTACACCTTC. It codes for CSGRDTNYGYTF.